Shown below are 31 T cell receptor beta chains from a single sample sequenced in a study of blood T cells in healthy people across ages. Alongside a J-beta primer mix, a sample-barcoded 5' primer served in a second PCR lasting about 7 to 11 cycles. TCRdb passed the 5' RACE reads through MiXCR, listing each CDR3 protein once. The sample lists hundreds of thousands of distinct CDR3 sequences; about half were seen once. Material: blood. The receptor source for this set is a woman aged 55-69 years in good health.

Here the CDR3 DNA reads TGCAGTGCTAGTCCCCGGACTAGCGGGAAAGGGTTGTCCTACAATGAGCAGTACTTC. Its translation is CSASPRTSGKGLSYNEQYF. The rearrangement links TRBV20-1 to TRBJ2-1; TRBD2 matches at 12 bases. The J call may be incorrect, as the DNA end agrees better with TRBJ2-7. Germline V gene lookup returns CDR1 DFQATT and CDR2 SNEGSKA (reference sequence). The CDR3 extends over 19 amino acids.

The chain couples TRBV7-8 to TRBJ2-7; possibly TRBD1 or TRBD2 for D (7 bases each). Trimming removed 4 bases from V and 2 bases from J, with 18 bases in between. The germline CDR1 and CDR2 sequences are SGHVS and FQNEAQ. This CDR3 spans 16 amino acids. The CDR3 coding sequence is TGTGCCAGCAGCTCCAGGGGGGGGCAGCGTGCCTACGAGCAGTACTTC. Its translation: CASSSRGGQRAYEQYF.

As regards this clonotype: A junction end diverges from the germline sequence, so it may reflect a read error. The chain has TRBV9 and TRBJ1-1; D is possibly TRBD1 (5 bases). The CDR3 covers 14 residues. The germline CDR1 and CDR2 sequences are SGDLS and YYNGEE. As DNA, the CDR3 is TGCGCCAGCAGCGTAGGCAGGGAGGGCACTGAAGCTTTCTTT. Amino acid sequence: CASSVGREGTEAFF.

The J gene is TRBJ2-5, the V gene TRBV7-6, with 10 positions matching TRBD2. CDR3 length: 16 amino acids. Germline CDR1 is SGHVS and CDR2 is FNYEAQ. Germline trimming cut 5 bases from V and 4 bases from J; bases unmatched to any gene: 10. CDR3 sequence: CASSARTSGFGETQYF. CDR3 sequence (DNA): TGTGCCAGCAGCGCACGGACTAGCGGTTTCGGAGAGACCCAGTACTTC. Combining the CDR3 with reference TRBV7-6 and TRBJ2-5 gives the whole variable domain GAGVSQSPRYKVTKRGQDVALRCDPISGHVSLYWYRQALGQGPEFLTYFNYEAQQDKSGLPNDRFSAERPEGSISTLTIQRTEQRDSAMYRCASSARTSGFGETQYFGPGTRLLVL.

This clonotype turned up a few times. The rearrangement links TRBV7-2 to TRBJ2-5; no clear D. CDR3 size: 14 residues. V was pared by 1 base and J by 5 bases, with 11 bases between. In germline, CDR1 is SGHTA, CDR2 FQGNSA. The CDR3 DNA reads TGTGCCAGCAGCTTAGAAGTTGCTTCGGAGACCCAGTACTTC. It translates to CASSLEVASETQYF.

The rearrangement joins TRBV2 to TRBJ1-1, with D possibly matching TRBD1 (5 bases). The V gene's germline CDR1 is SNHLY and CDR2 FYNNEI. V was cut by 2 bases and J by 5 bases, with 12 bases left in between. The CDR3 has 14 residues. DNA of the CDR3: TGTGCCAGCAGTGAATCGGCAGGGAGGACTGAAGCTTTCTTT. Translation gives CASSESAGRTEAFF. The full variable domain, with the rest looked up from reference TRBV2 and TRBJ1-1, is EPEVTQTPSHQVTQMGQEVILRCVPISNHLYFYWYRQILGQKVEFLVSFYNNEISEKSEIFDDQFSVERPDGSNFTLKIRSTKLEDSAMYFCASSESAGRTEAFFGQGTRLTVV.

The V call is TRBV20-1, the J call TRBJ2-7; unclear D gene. Germline V gives CDR1 DFQATT, CDR2 SNEGSKA (reference sequence). The germline V and J ends were trimmed by 6 bases and 3 bases, with 15 bases remaining between them. This CDR3 has 13 residues. CDR3 sequence reads: CSALYQGLYEQYF. In DNA, the CDR3 is TGCAGTGCATTATACCAAGGCCTCTACGAGCAGTACTTC.

Remarks on this clonotype: Sequence at one end of the junction differs from germline and may be a read error. The chain employs TRBV5-4 and TRBJ2-3; a possible D gene is TRBD2 (6 bases). Germline CDR1 and CDR2: SGHNT and YYREEE (reference sequence). The CDR3 contains 14 residues. DNA of the CDR3: TGTACCAGCAGCTTACTAGCTACAACAGATACGCAGTATTTT. Translation gives CTSSLLATTDTQYF. Using reference TRBV5-4 and TRBJ2-3 for the parts outside the CDR3, the full variable domain is ETGVTQSPTHLIKTRGQQVTLRCSSQSGHNTVSWYQQALGQGPQFIFQYYREEENGRGNFPPRFSGLQFPNYSSELNVNALELDDSALYLCTSSLLATTDTQYFGPGTRLTVL.

The chain couples TRBV20-1 to TRBJ2-5; 7 bases match TRBD1. The CDR3 totals 15 residues. Trimming cost V 6 bases and J 4 bases; bases outside gene matches: 14. Per the germline V gene, CDR1 is DFQATT and CDR2 is SNEGSKA (reference sequence). CDR3 sequence reads: CSAREWDSNLETQYF. The CDR3 coding sequence is TGCAGTGCCAGGGAGTGGGACAGTAATTTAGAGACCCAGTACTTC.

This clonotype was counted many times. The V and J genes are TRBV4-3 and TRBJ2-1, with D possibly matching TRBD2 (6 bases). The CDR3 totals 17 residues. Trimming shortened V by 1 base and J by 7 bases, and 20 bases separated the two germline ends. Germline V gives CDR1 LGHNA, CDR2 YSLEER. CDR3 sequence reads: CASSQGTSLRGLNEQFF. The CDR3 bases are TGCGCCAGCAGCCAAGGTACTAGCTTACGAGGTTTGAATGAGCAGTTCTTC.

The CDR3 here is CASSLEGTGKETQYF. In nucleotides, the CDR3 is TGTGCCAGCAGTTTAGAGGGGACGGGAAAAGAGACCCAGTACTTC. The chain employs TRBV27 and TRBJ2-5, with D tentatively TRBD1 or TRBD2 (5 bases each). The CDR3 extends over 15 amino acids. The germline CDR1 and CDR2 sequences are MNHEY and SMNVEV (reference sequence). The V gene lost 2 bases and the J gene lost 3 bases, with 13 bases spanning the gap.

The chain is built from TRBV30 and TRBJ2-4; weak D call: TRBD2 (5 bases). The CDR3 has 13 residues. Between the trimmed V and J ends, which lost 2 bases and 13 bases, there was a span of 18 bases. Per germline, CDR1 GTSNPN and CDR2 SVGIG (reference sequence). CDR3 residues: CAWSWQAFGEQYF. CDR3 sequence (DNA): TGTGCCTGGAGTTGGCAGGCTTTCGGGGAGCAGTACTTC.

The chain employs TRBV7-2 and TRBJ2-7; tentative D call: TRBD2 (6 bases). CDR1 is SGHTA and CDR2 is FQGNSA in the germline V gene. This CDR3 region has 14 residues. Deletions cut 5 bases from V and 1 base from J, with 12 bases between. The CDR3 bases are TGTGCCAGCAGCCCTCGACTAGATTCCTACGAGCAGTACTTC. Its protein is CASSPRLDSYEQYF. Full variable domain (rest looked up from reference TRBV7-2 and TRBJ2-7): GAGVSQSPSNKVTEKGKDVELRCDPISGHTALYWYRQSLGQGLEFLIYFQGNSAPDKSGLPSDRFSAERTGGSVSTLTIQRTQQEDSAVYLCASSPRLDSYEQYFGPGTRLTVT.

The genes are TRBV2 and TRBJ2-3; maybe TRBD2 (6 bases). The length of the CDR3 is 16 residues. Germline CDR1 reads SNHLY; CDR2 reads FYNNEI. V was shortened by 6 bases and J by 0 bases, with 16 bases between the two germline ends. CDR3 sequence: CASRKTSSGSTDTQYF. Written as DNA, the CDR3 is TGTGCCAGCAGAAAGACTAGTAGCGGTAGCACAGATACGCAGTATTTT. Full variable domain (rest looked up from reference TRBV2 and TRBJ2-3): EPEVTQTPSHQVTQMGQEVILRCVPISNHLYFYWYRQILGQKVEFLVSFYNNEISEKSEIFDDQFSVERPDGSNFTLKIRSTKLEDSAMYFCASRKTSSGSTDTQYFGPGTRLTVL.

This clonotype was seen repeatedly, ten times or more. The rearrangement uses TRBV20-1 and TRBJ2-7; weak D call: TRBD1 (6 bases). This CDR3 region has 14 residues. Germline-derived CDR1 and CDR2 are DFQATT and SNEGSKA (reference sequence). Trimming shortened V by 3 bases and J by 6 bases, and 18 bases separated the two germline ends. The CDR3 sequence is CSARGAIPTSEQYF. The DNA for the CDR3 is TGCAGTGCTAGGGGGGCCATCCCTACTTCCGAGCAGTACTTC.

Worth noting for this clonotype: The germline gene is not matched at one end of the junction; a read error may be the cause. V gene TRBV7-2 combines with J gene TRBJ1-6; D not certain. The CDR3 is 14 residues long. Germline V gives CDR1 SGHTA, CDR2 FQGNSA. Written as DNA, the CDR3 is TGTGCCAGCGGCTTTAGCTCCTATAATTCACCCCTCCACTTT. Amino acid sequence: CASGFSSYNSPLHF.

The V gene is TRBV6-5, the J gene TRBJ2-6; no clear D gene. This CDR3 spans 14 amino acids. Trimming pared 0 bases from V and 2 bases from J, leaving 2 bases between. Germline V CDR1 and CDR2: MNHEY, SVGAGI. CDR3 residues: CASSYSPGANVLTF. DNA for the CDR3: TGTGCCAGCAGTTACTCGCCTGGGGCCAACGTCCTGACTTTC.

This clonotype was seen only a few times. The chain has TRBV12-3 or TRBV12-4 and TRBJ2-7; the D is unclear. With the DNA end fitting TRBJ2-5 better, the J assignment may be wrong. The CDR3 runs to 16 residues. CDR3 loop: CASSLAGSPARETQYF. The CDR3 DNA reads TGTGCCAGCAGCCTCGCTGGCTCCCCAGCGCGAGAGACCCAGTACTTC.

This sequence joins TRBV10-3 and TRBJ2-4; D not resolved. The end of the DNA fits TRBJ2-7 better, so the J call may be wrong. Germline CDR1 ENHRY, CDR2 SYGVKD. The CDR3 totals 13 residues. The chain's CDR3 is CAISEEQAYEQYF. The CDR3 DNA reads TGTGCCATCAGTGAGGAACAAGCCTACGAGCAGTACTTC.

The CDR3 here is CASSPTLDRGYEQYF. The CDR3 coding sequence is TGCGCCAGCAGCCCCACCCTGGACAGGGGGTACGAGCAGTACTTC. V is TRBV4-3 and J is TRBJ2-7; 10 positions match TRBD1. Germline V gives CDR1 LGHNA, CDR2 YSLEER. The CDR3 covers 15 residues. V dropped 4 bases and J dropped 4; count of bases not matched to a gene: 7.

This clonotype has only a few counts. The rearrangement links TRBV20-1 to TRBJ2-3; 9 bases line up with TRBD2. V shed 1 base, J shed 2 bases, and the junction held 10 bases outside the gene matches. Germline V gene data show CDR1 as DFQATT and CDR2 as SNEGSKA (reference sequence). The CDR3 loop spans 17 amino acids. The CDR3 here is CSARAETGLADTDTQYF. The DNA for the CDR3 is TGCAGTGCTAGAGCCGAGACGGGACTAGCAGACACAGATACGCAGTATTTT.

This clonotype was detected only a few times. The J gene is TRBJ2-7, the V gene TRBV27, with D hard to call. Germline-derived CDR1 and CDR2 are MNHEY and SMNVEV (reference sequence). V was trimmed by 8 bases and J by 6 bases, leaving 14 bases between them. CDR3 size: 12 residues. For the CDR3, the DNA is TGTGCCAGCGTTCTAGTGGAATGCGAGCAGTACTTC. Encoded protein: CASVLVECEQYF.

This clonotype was picked up a small number of times. This rearrangement joins TRBV5-1 to TRBJ2-7, with 9 bases aligning to TRBD1. The CDR3 sequence is 15 residues long. V shed 5 bases and J 4 bases; nucleotides not matched to a gene: 10. Germline loops: CDR1 SGHRS, CDR2 YFSETQ. CDR3 sequence reads: CASSLNPTGGYEQYF. CDR3 DNA sequence: TGCGCCAGCAGTCTTAACCCGACAGGGGGGTACGAGCAGTACTTC.

The chain links TRBV20-1 to TRBJ2-7; 14 bases are shared with TRBD2. Trimming removed 4 bases from V and 1 base from J; junction bases left unmatched: 6. The germline CDR1 and CDR2 sequences are DFQATT and SNEGSKA (reference sequence). The CDR3 contains 16 residues. In DNA form, the CDR3 reads TGCAGTGCTACGGGACTAGCGGGAGCTCCTTCCTACGAGCAGTACTTC. Its translation: CSATGLAGAPSYEQYF.

The V gene is TRBV5-1, the J gene TRBJ2-7; D tentatively fits TRBD1 or TRBD2 (6 bases each). CDR1 and CDR2 (germline): SGHRS, YFSETQ. V was trimmed by 3 bases and J by 1 base, leaving 14 bases between them. The CDR3 is 15 amino acids. The CDR3: CASSSGGGGSYEQYF. CDR3 sequence (DNA): TGCGCCAGCAGCTCCGGCGGAGGGGGATCCTACGAGCAGTACTTC.

This chain uses TRBV7-2 with TRBJ2-5; D gene uncertain. Germline V gene data show CDR1 as SGHTA and CDR2 as FQGNSA. CDR3 length: 15 residues. Trimming shortened V by 4 bases and J by 1 base, and 13 bases separated the two germline ends. This CDR3 reads CASSSNLRPQETQYF. CDR3 coding DNA: TGTGCCAGCAGCTCCAACTTACGGCCCCAAGAGACCCAGTACTTC. The entire variable domain, with the rest obtained from reference TRBV7-2 and TRBJ2-5, is as follows: GAGVSQSPSNKVTEKGKDVELRCDPISGHTALYWYRQSLGQGLEFLIYFQGNSAPDKSGLPSDRFSAERTGGSVSTLTIQRTQQEDSAVYLCASSSNLRPQETQYFGPGTRLLVL.

This clonotype showed up just once. V and J are TRBV20-1 and TRBJ1-4, with TRBD1 matching 10 bases. Trimming cost V 1 base and J 8 bases; bases outside gene matches: 4. CDR3 length: 14 residues. CDR1 and CDR2 from the germline V gene are DFQATT and SNEGSKA (reference sequence). The CDR3 region is CSARAEDRGEKLFF. DNA of the CDR3: TGCAGTGCTAGAGCCGAGGACAGGGGGGAAAAACTGTTTTTT.

The V and J genes are TRBV4-1 and TRBJ2-7, with unresolved D. Germline CDR1 MGHRA, CDR2 YSYEKL. The CDR3 runs to 15 residues. Between the trimmed V and J ends, which lost 4 bases and 0 bases, there was a span of 13 bases. The CDR3 reads CASSRSDQSSYEQYF. Written as DNA, the CDR3 is TGCGCCAGCAGCCGCTCGGACCAAAGCTCCTACGAGCAGTACTTC.

The V gene is TRBV20-1, the J gene TRBJ1-1, with D unresolved. Germline V CDR1 and CDR2: DFQATT, SNEGSKA (reference sequence). Trimming removed 5 bases at V and 8 bases at J, with 9 bases between. The CDR3 spans 10 residues. The CDR3: CSAWRIEAFF. The CDR3 DNA reads TGCAGTGCTTGGAGGATCGAAGCTTTCTTT.

The gene calls are TRBV9 and TRBJ1-6; D is undetermined. Germline-derived CDR1 and CDR2 are SGDLS and YYNGEE. Trimming pared 7 bases from V and 7 bases from J, leaving 9 bases between. This CDR3 region has 12 residues. The CDR3 loop is CASQTGNSPLHF. The CDR3 DNA reads as TGTGCCAGCCAAACGGGAAATTCACCCCTCCACTTT.

This clonotype has at least ten counts. V is TRBV4-3 and J is TRBJ2-7; the D is unclear. The ends were cut back, 0 bases at V and 5 bases at J, with 11 bases in the middle. Germline CDR1 is LGHNA and CDR2 is YSLEER. CDR3 length: 14 amino acids. CDR3 in amino acids: CASSQDLQSHEQYF. In nucleotides, the CDR3 is TGCGCCAGCAGCCAAGATTTACAAAGCCACGAGCAGTACTTC.